This TCR beta chain comes out of a study of shared clonotypes between healthy human individuals. Naive-designated CD8 cells lacked CD45RO, were positively enriched for CCR7, and omitted terminally differentiated effector memory CD45RA+ cells. Deep-level settings were used for running the assay. Profiled with immunoSEQ multiplex PCR; TCRdb holds only in-frame clones, not every one. The data contain about 2.1 million clones, around 95% of them singletons. As regards this clone: Its antigen is undetermined.

Study-wide points: Non-shared clonotypes had lower generation probabilities than clonotypes shared by all four sorted-subset donors.

Sequences were obtained from naive CD8+ T cells from PBMCs. The TCR was taken from a young man in good health. Some clones in this sample may be carry-over from other donors' samples.

The CDR3 DNA reads as TGTGCCAGCAGCTCAATTGTCCAGGACAAAGACACCGGGGAGCTGTTTTTT. Protein product: CASSSIVQDKDTGELFF. The chain has TRBV7-7 and TRBJ2-2, with D maybe TRBD1 (5 bases). The CDR3 sequence is 17 residues long. Germline loops: CDR1 SSHAT, CDR2 FNYEAQ (reference sequence). The V gene lost 4 bases and the J gene lost 3 bases, with 18 bases spanning the gap. The entire variable domain, with the rest obtained from reference TRBV7-7 and TRBJ2-2, is as follows: GAGVSQSPRYKVTKRGQDVTLRCDPISSHATLYWYQQALGQGPEFLTYFNYEAQPDKSGLPSDRFSAERPEGSISTLTIQRTEQRDSAMYRCASSSIVQDKDTGELFFGEGSRLTVL.